Following are 2 T cell receptor beta chains from one sample sequenced in a study of blood T cell repertoires in COVID-19. Method: immunoSEQ multiplex PCR; TCRdb's copy keeps in-frame clones and lacks some. In the table there are about 87,000 clones, 65% to 90% of which are singletons. The sample taken for sequencing was peripheral blood. These TCRs come from a woman aged 80 or over with active or convalescent COVID-19.

The chain employs TRBV2 and TRBJ1-6; possibly TRBD1 for D (6 bases). The CDR3 loop spans 15 amino acids. CDR1 and CDR2 (germline): SNHLY, FYNNEI. Trimming left V 4 bases short and J 6 bases short, with 13 bases between. CDR3 coding DNA: TGTGCCAGCAGTGTGGGACAAGAGGTTAATTCACCCCTCCACTTT. It encodes CASSVGQEVNSPLHF.

This sequence joins TRBV28 and TRBJ2-5, with D possibly TRBD2 on 5 matching bases. CDR3 length: 14 residues. V dropped 8 bases and J dropped 5 bases, with 18 bases sitting between them. The germline CDR1 and CDR2 sequences are MDHEN and SYDVKM. In DNA, the CDR3 is TGTGCCAGCGGCACTAGTGGTGGAAGGGAGACCCAGTACTTC. Encoded protein: CASGTSGGRETQYF.